This TCR beta chain was found in a study of blood T cell repertoires in COVID-19. Study-level information: The United States, Italy and Spain supplied acute and convalescent COVID-19 samples. PBMCs, B-cell-depleted T cells, or T cells were the source of the cDNA or gDNA that made up the material.

The CDR3 contains 14 residues. With 3 bases removed from V and 4 bases from J, the gap between germline ends came to 8 bases. Germline values: CDR1 SGHKS, CDR2 YYEKEE (reference sequence). Original handling: Reference gene primer amplification in the assay estimated nucleated cell counts. Profiling relied on immunoSEQ multiplex PCR, and the TCRdb table lists in-frame clones only, not all of them. V and J calls and clone size come straight from that table; D and trimming were deduced from the DNA. There are about 80,000 clones in the sample; approximately 76% occur only once, and approximately 16% lies in the top ten.

The origin of this receptor is a man between 65 and 85 years old with active or convalescent COVID-19. The sample was peripheral blood. The chain combines TRBV5-5 with TRBJ2-6; D ambiguous. CDR3 amino acids: CASSYGAGANVLTF. CDR3 nucleotides: TGTGCCAGCAGCTACGGAGCGGGGGCCAACGTCCTGACTTTC.